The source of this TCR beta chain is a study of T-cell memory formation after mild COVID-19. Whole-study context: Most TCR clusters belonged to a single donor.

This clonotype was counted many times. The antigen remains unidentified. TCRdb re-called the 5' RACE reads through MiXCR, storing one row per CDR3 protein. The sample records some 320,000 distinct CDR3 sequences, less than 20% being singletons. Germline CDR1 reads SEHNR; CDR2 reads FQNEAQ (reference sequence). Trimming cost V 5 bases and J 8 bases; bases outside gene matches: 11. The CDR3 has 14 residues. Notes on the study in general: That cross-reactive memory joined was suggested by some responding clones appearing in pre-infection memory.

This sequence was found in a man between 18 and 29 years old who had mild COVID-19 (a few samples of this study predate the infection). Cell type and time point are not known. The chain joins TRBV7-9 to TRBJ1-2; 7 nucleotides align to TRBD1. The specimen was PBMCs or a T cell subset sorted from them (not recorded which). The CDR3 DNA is TGTGCCAGCAGCCCCCGGGACAGCCACCCGGGCTACACCTTC. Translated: CASSPRDSHPGYTF.